These 27 T cell receptor beta chains came from one sample sequenced in a study of cytomegalovirus exposure and HLA in healthy donors. PCR primers comprised 60 Vbeta and 13 Jbeta primers. Only in-frame clones appear in the TCRdb table, and some are missing; sequencing was by immunoSEQ multiplex PCR. The record lists around 100,000 clones, of which the ten most abundant hold around 3.4%. The specimen sequenced was PBMCs. These receptors all come from a woman between 25 and 40 years old in good health and CMV-seronegative.

The chain is built from TRBV28 and TRBJ2-5; 10 bases agree with TRBD2. Germline lookup yields CDR1 MDHEN and CDR2 SYDVKM. The CDR3 sequence is 13 residues long. The ends lost 5 bases at V and 5 bases at J; junction bases unmatched: 2. CDR3 amino acids: CASSISGGETQYF. Here the CDR3 DNA reads TGTGCCAGCAGTATTAGCGGGGGGGAGACCCAGTACTTC. The full variable domain, its missing parts supplied by reference TRBV28 and TRBJ2-5, is DVKVTQSSRYLVKRTGEKVFLECVQDMDHENMFWYRQDPGLGLRLIYFSYDVKMKEKGDIPEGYSVSREKKERFSLILESASTNQTSMYLCASSISGGETQYFGPGTRLLVL.

The CDR3 sequence is CASSPLPIMRNYGYTF. The CDR3 DNA is TGTGCCAGCAGTCCCCTTCCCATCATGCGGAACTATGGCTACACCTTC. This sequence joins TRBV27 and TRBJ1-2; no clear D gene. This CDR3 is built from 16 residues. Trimming shortened V by 5 bases and J by 2 bases, and 18 bases separated the two germline ends. Germline V lookup: CDR1 MNHEY, CDR2 SMNVEV (reference sequence).

This chain connects TRBV30 to TRBJ1-2; no clear D gene. The CDR3 totals 12 residues. V lost 3 bases to trimming and J lost 4 bases, with 9 bases between them. Germline V gene data show CDR1 as GTSNPN and CDR2 as SVGIG (reference sequence). CDR3 residues: CAWSLESYGYTF. The CDR3 bases are TGTGCCTGGAGCCTAGAATCCTATGGCTACACCTTC.

The chain recombines TRBV2 with TRBJ2-7, with 10 bases fitting TRBD1. The length of the CDR3 is 13 residues. The V gene's germline CDR1 is SNHLY and CDR2 FYNNEI. Trimming at V came to 3 bases and at J to 9 bases, leaving 5 bases not matched to a gene. Here the CDR3 DNA reads TGTGCCAGCAGTGAGGGACAGGGGAGTCGGCAGTACTTC. It codes for CASSEGQGSRQYF.

The rearrangement links TRBV5-1 to TRBJ2-5; 9 bases match TRBD1. Per germline, CDR1 SGHRS and CDR2 YFSETQ. CDR3 length: 14 amino acids. V lost 4 bases, J lost 4 bases, and 5 bases stayed unmatched. CDR3 protein: CASSPTGGPETQYF. CDR3 nucleotides: TGCGCCAGCAGCCCGACAGGGGGGCCAGAGACCCAGTACTTC.

CDR3 loop: CASSLSLSVGANVLTF. CDR3 nucleotides: TGTGCCAGCAGCTTAAGCTTAAGTGTGGGGGCCAACGTCCTGACTTTC. The chain is built from TRBV7-9 and TRBJ2-6; D unresolved. The V end lost 2 bases, the J end lost 4 bases, and 12 bases lay between the germline ends. Germline CDR1 reads SEHNR; CDR2 reads FQNEAQ (reference sequence). The CDR3 is 16 residues long.

The chain uses TRBV7-2 and TRBJ2-3, with 7 bases fitting TRBD1. This CDR3 has 14 residues. With V trimmed by 7 bases and J by 7 bases, 11 bases remained unmatched. Per the germline V gene, CDR1 is SGHTA and CDR2 is FQGNSA. This CDR3 is CASNLGDSRNTQYF. CDR3 DNA: TGTGCCAGCAACCTAGGGGACAGCCGAAATACGCAGTATTTT.

The rearrangement joins TRBV6-5 to TRBJ1-1; D is perhaps TRBD1 (5 bases). CDR1 and CDR2 from the germline V gene are MNHEY and SVGAGI. The CDR3 is 14 residues long. Trimming removed 2 bases from V and 6 bases from J, with 13 bases in between. The CDR3 here is CASSYLGAEAEAFF. CDR3 sequence (DNA): TGTGCCAGCAGTTACCTAGGGGCTGAGGCTGAAGCTTTCTTT.

The rearrangement links TRBV7-2 to TRBJ1-1; the D is unclear. The V end lost 0 bases, the J end lost 1 base, and 6 bases lay between the germline ends. The CDR3 consists of 14 residues. CDR1 is SGHTA, CDR2 FQGNSA, per germline. The chain's CDR3 is CASSLASGNTEAFF. Written as DNA, the CDR3 is TGTGCCAGCAGCTTAGCTTCGGGGAACACTGAAGCTTTCTTT.

The chain recombines TRBV10-2 with TRBJ1-1; 7 nucleotides agree with TRBD1. This CDR3 is 14 amino acids long. Trimming cost V 2 bases and J 1 base; bases outside gene matches: 1. Germline V gives CDR1 WSHSY, CDR2 SAAADI. As DNA, the CDR3 is TGCGCCAGCAGTGAGACAGGGGCGAACACTGAAGCTTTCTTT. Translation gives CASSETGANTEAFF.

Remarks on this clone: The sample contains more than one DNA sequence encoding this CDR3. The rearrangement joins TRBV5-1 to TRBJ2-3, with 10 bases matching TRBD2. This CDR3 spans 14 amino acids. The V gene's germline CDR1 is SGHRS and CDR2 YFSETQ. The J segment lost 3 bases and the V segment lost 7 bases, leaving 5 bases of the junction unmatched. This chain's CDR3 is CASELAGLTDTQYF. The CDR3 DNA reads TGCGCCAGCGAACTAGCGGGATTGACAGATACGCAGTATTTT.

The chain recombines TRBV7-2 with TRBJ1-3; D unresolved. Germline V gene data show CDR1 as SGHTA and CDR2 as FQGNSA. Trimming took off 5 bases at V and 0 bases at J, with 11 bases between the two ends. The CDR3 extends over 15 amino acids. This CDR3 is CASSPEFGSGNTIYF. The CDR3 nucleotides are TGTGCCAGCAGCCCCGAGTTTGGCTCTGGAAACACCATATATTTT.

The V and J genes are TRBV10-3 and TRBJ2-7; D might be TRBD2 (7 bases). Trimming removed 10 bases from V and 6 bases from J, with 19 bases in between. Germline lookup yields CDR1 ENHRY and CDR2 SYGVKD. This CDR3 comprises 13 residues. CDR3 DNA sequence: TGTGCCACCGAGACAGGTTCTAGCGGCGAGCAGTACTTC. It yields the protein CATETGSSGEQYF.

The V call is TRBV6-5, the J call TRBJ2-1; the match to TRBD2 covers 7 bases. The CDR3 has 16 residues. The germline gives CDR1 MNHEY, CDR2 SVGAGI. V shed 2 bases and J 2 bases; nucleotides not matched to a gene: 6. For the CDR3, the DNA is TGTGCCAGCAGTTACGGTCCGGGGGGAACCTACAATGAGCAGTTCTTC. Translation gives CASSYGPGGTYNEQFF.

The chain has TRBV5-1 and TRBJ1-6, with D perhaps matching TRBD1 (5 bases). Per the germline V gene, CDR1 is SGHRS and CDR2 is YFSETQ. With 4 bases removed from V and 0 bases from J, the gap between germline ends came to 14 bases. The CDR3 sequence is 17 residues long. The CDR3 DNA follows: TGCGCCAGCAGCGCTGGGGGAGGTAGCTCCTATAATTCACCCCTCCACTTT. This gives the protein CASSAGGGSSYNSPLHF. Full variable domain (outside the CDR3, taken from reference TRBV5-1 and TRBJ1-6): KAGVTQTPRYLIKTRGQQVTLSCSPISGHRSVSWYQQTPGQGLQFLFEYFSETQRNKGNFPGRFSGRQFSNSRSEMNVSTLELGDSALYLCASSAGGGSSYNSPLHFGNGTRLTVT.

V is TRBV4-2 and J is TRBJ2-7; 9 positions agree with TRBD1. The CDR3 contains 15 residues. Unmatched junction bases numbered 10, after V lost 4 bases and J lost 6 bases. Germline assignment: CDR1 LGHNA and CDR2 YNFKEQ. The CDR3 spells CASSPNRDRAGEQYF. Here the CDR3 DNA reads TGTGCCAGCAGCCCGAACCGGGACAGGGCGGGCGAGCAGTACTTC.

The chain carries TRBV19 and TRBJ1-3, with 7 positions matching TRBD1. Trimming at V came to 7 bases and at J to 8 bases, leaving 11 bases not matched to a gene. Germline loops: CDR1 LNHDA, CDR2 SQIVND (reference sequence). This CDR3 has 14 residues. The CDR3 spells CASTATGQGDTIYF. DNA for the CDR3: TGTGCCAGTACCGCGACAGGGCAGGGAGACACCATATATTTT.

This sequence joins TRBV11-2 and TRBJ1-1; 8 positions match TRBD1. In germline, CDR1 is SGHAT, CDR2 FQNNGV. Losses at the gene ends were 5 bases for V and 4 bases for J; bases not matched to a gene: 12. This CDR3 is 16 amino acids long. CDR3 bases: TGTGCCAGCAGCGCGCGTCAGGGGGCGCGGGGCACTGAAGCTTTCTTT. It yields the protein CASSARQGARGTEAFF.

This CDR3 reads CASSLPGRPKTNEKLFF. As DNA, the CDR3 is TGTGCCAGCAGCCTCCCCGGGAGGCCTAAGACTAATGAAAAACTGTTTTTT. This chain connects TRBV9 to TRBJ1-4; D ambiguous. This CDR3 has 17 amino acids. The germline CDR1 and CDR2 sequences are SGDLS and YYNGEE. V dropped 4 bases and J dropped 2 bases, with 18 bases sitting between them.

The CDR3 region is CASSLVLYEKLFF. In DNA, the CDR3 is TGTGCCAGCAGTTTGGTACTTTATGAAAAACTGTTTTTT. The rearrangement joins TRBV27 to TRBJ1-4; D is uncertain. CDR1 is MNHEY, CDR2 SMNVEV, per germline (reference sequence). V lost 3 bases to trimming and J lost 6 bases, with 8 bases between them. This CDR3 comprises 13 residues.

V is TRBV9 and J is TRBJ1-1, with a tentative D call TRBD1 (5 bases). There are 12 residues in the CDR3. Trimming took off 3 bases at V and 10 bases at J, with 13 bases between the two ends. Germline V gene lookup returns CDR1 SGDLS and CDR2 YYNGEE. The CDR3 here is CASSGSGAVAFF. The CDR3 DNA is TGTGCCAGCAGCGGCAGCGGGGCGGTAGCTTTCTTT.

The rearrangement uses TRBV7-2 and TRBJ2-2, with D possibly matching TRBD2 (6 bases). CDR1 is SGHTA, CDR2 FQGNSA, per germline. The CDR3 sequence is 16 residues long. Trimming stripped 5 bases from V and 6 bases from J, with 19 bases between. DNA for the CDR3: TGTGCCAGCAGCCCGCGGGACCGAGAAAGCCCCGGGGAGCTGTTTTTT. Its protein is CASSPRDRESPGELFF.

The chain has TRBV7-3 and TRBJ2-1; tentatively, D is TRBD1 (5 bases). This CDR3 has 18 amino acids. Per germline, CDR1 SGHTA and CDR2 FQGTGA. V was clipped by 0 bases and J by 5 bases, with 20 bases between them. CDR3 sequence (DNA): TGTGCCAGCAGCTTAACTCTCCTCGGCAGGGTCAATAACAATGAGCAGTTCTTC. This gives the protein CASSLTLLGRVNNNEQFF.

V and J are TRBV10-3 and TRBJ1-5; possible D gene TRBD1, 6 bases. CDR1 is ENHRY, CDR2 SYGVKD, per germline. The CDR3 sequence is 14 residues long. V gave up 6 bases and J gave up 3 bases, with 12 bases separating them. The CDR3, as DNA: TGTGCCATCAGGGGGGCGGGGGACAATCAGCCCCAGCATTTT. It yields the protein CAIRGAGDNQPQHF.

The chain is built from TRBV5-4 and TRBJ2-5, with D possibly TRBD2 on 6 matching bases. V gave up 0 bases and J gave up 11 bases, with 14 bases separating them. The CDR3 has 13 amino acids. CDR1 SGHNT and CDR2 YYREEE come from the germline V gene (reference sequence). CDR3 DNA: TGTGCCAGCAGCTTGGACGAGGTCCGGGAGCAGTACTTC. It encodes CASSLDEVREQYF.

A note on this clone: The germline gene is not matched at one end of the junction; a read error may be the cause. The rearrangement joins TRBV7-8 to TRBJ2-7, with D maybe TRBD2 (6 bases). Germline loops: CDR1 SGHVS, CDR2 FQNEAQ. CDR3 length equals 16 residues. CDR3 sequence reads: CASSFPPPGDSYERYF. The CDR3, as DNA: TGTGCCAGCAGCTTCCCCCCTCCGGGGGATTCCTACGAGCGGTACTTC.

The V gene is TRBV10-3, the J gene TRBJ2-3; 10 bases are shared with TRBD2. The ends lost 3 bases at V and 6 bases at J; junction bases unmatched: 6. In germline, CDR1 is ENHRY, CDR2 SYGVKD. This CDR3 region has 15 residues. In DNA, the CDR3 is TGTGCCATCAGTGACAGCGGGGGGGCCGGGGATACGCAGTATTTT. As protein: CAISDSGGAGDTQYF.